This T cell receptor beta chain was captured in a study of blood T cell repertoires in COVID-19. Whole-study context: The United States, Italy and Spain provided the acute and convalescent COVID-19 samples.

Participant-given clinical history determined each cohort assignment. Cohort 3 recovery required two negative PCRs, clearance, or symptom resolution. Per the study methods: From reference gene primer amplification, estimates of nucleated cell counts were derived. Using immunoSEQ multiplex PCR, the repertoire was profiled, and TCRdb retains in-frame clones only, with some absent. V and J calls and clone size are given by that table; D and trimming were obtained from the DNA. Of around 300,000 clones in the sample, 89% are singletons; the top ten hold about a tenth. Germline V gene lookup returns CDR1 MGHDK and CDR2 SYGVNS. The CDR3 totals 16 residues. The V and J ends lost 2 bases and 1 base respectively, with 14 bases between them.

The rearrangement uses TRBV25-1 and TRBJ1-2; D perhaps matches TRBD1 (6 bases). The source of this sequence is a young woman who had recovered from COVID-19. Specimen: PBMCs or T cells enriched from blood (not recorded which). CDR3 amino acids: CASSEPGARLNYGYTF. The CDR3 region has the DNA TGTGCCAGCAGTGAACCAGGGGCTCGCCTTAACTATGGCTACACCTTC.